This is a list of T cell receptor beta chains from one sample in a study of T cell repertoires in cytomegalovirus infection. The antigens of these receptors remain unknown. MiXCR was run by TCRdb on the reads, yielding one entry per CDR3 protein. The sample holds about 150,000 distinct CDR3 sequences, more than 30% seen once. The source material was CD8+ T cells from cultured PBMCs, sampled from culture after CMV antigen stimulation. Receptor source: a human donor in good health (CMV status not recorded). Some clones in this sample may be carry-over from other donors' samples. The CDR3 runs from the conserved cysteine through the conserved F or W. D genes are given only for firm matches. Size is omitted from some rows. Given values are once, few, many or a class for expanded clones.

D gene	V gene	clone size	J gene	CDR3 DNA	CDR3 protein
NA	TRBV15	NA	TRBJ1-2	TGTGCCACCAGCAGAGAACAGGCCGATGGCTACACCTTC	CATSREQADGYTF
NA	TRBV27	NA	TRBJ1-6	TGTGCCAGCAGTTTTGGGCCCTATAATTCACCCCTCCACTTT	CASSFGPYNSPLHF
TRBD1	TRBV29-1	few	TRBJ1-2	TGCAGCGTTGAAGATTTATGGGGACAGGGAAAAGGCTACACCTTC	CSVEDLWGQGKGYTF
NA	TRBV4-2	NA	TRBJ2-7	TGTGCCAGCAGCCAAGGGGAGGGGGACCCTCAAACTCCCTACGAGCAGTACTTC	CASSQGEGDPQTPYEQYF
TRBD1	TRBV24-1	NA	TRBJ1-5	TGTGCCACCAGTGATCTCGGACAGGGGGCATTGAAGCCCCAGCATTTT	CATSDLGQGALKPQHF
NA	TRBV6-1	once	TRBJ2-7	TGTGCCAGCAGTCAAAGGGTCACCTACGAGCAGTACTTC	CASSQRVTYEQYF
NA	TRBV20-1	many	TRBJ2-7	TGCAGTGTCTACAGGGCCCCCTACGAGCAGTACTTC	CSVYRAPYEQYF
NA	TRBV19	NA	TRBJ1-1	TGTGCCAGTAGTGAAGGATTTGGCACTGAAGCTTTCTTT	CASSEGFGTEAFF
NA	TRBV10-2	NA	TRBJ1-5	TGCGCCAGCAGAGAAGAAATGGATCAGCCCCAGCATTTT	CASREEMDQPQHF
TRBD1	TRBV28	NA	TRBJ2-7	TGTGCCACCATCGTAAATGACAGGGGGGATCTCTACGAGCAGTACTTC	CATIVNDRGDLYEQYF
TRBD2	TRBV9	few	TRBJ2-5	TGTGCCAGCAGCGTAGAGAGTAGCGGGGGATTGGACGAGACCCAGTACTTC	CASSVESSGGLDETQYF
NA	TRBV12-3/TRBV12-4	NA	TRBJ2-3	TGTGCCAGCAGTTTCTATCCACGGGGACCGAGCACAGATACGCAGTATTTT	CASSFYPRGPSTDTQYF
NA	TRBV29-1	NA	TRBJ2-2	TGCAGCGTTGAAGATGGTACAACCACCGGGGAGCTGTTTTTT	CSVEDGTTTGELFF
NA	TRBV4-1	NA	TRBJ2-1	TGCGCCAGCAGCCAAGCGAAAACGGGAAATGAGCAGTTCTTC	CASSQAKTGNEQFF
TRBD1	TRBV4-1	NA	TRBJ2-7	TGCGCCAGCAGCCCTCGGACAGGGGCCTCCTACGAGCAGTACTTC	CASSPRTGASYEQYF
NA	TRBV19	few	TRBJ2-3	TGTGCCAGTAGTATCGGCACAGATACGCAGTATTTT	CASSIGTDTQYF
NA	TRBV27	many	TRBJ2-7	TGTGCCAGCAGGGAAAACTCCTACGAGCAGTACTTC	CASRENSYEQYF
NA	TRBV7-2	NA	TRBJ1-2	TGTGCCAGCAGCCCCGGGAGGCGCACAAACTATGGCTACACCTTC	CASSPGRRTNYGYTF
NA	TRBV7-2	many	TRBJ1-1	TGTGCCAGCAGCGTAATGAACACTGAAGCTTTCTTT	CASSVMNTEAFF
TRBD1	TRBV2	few	TRBJ2-7	TGTGCCAGCAGGAGCGGACAGGGTAATGTCTACGAGCAGTACTTC	CASRSGQGNVYEQYF
NA	TRBV4-1	NA	TRBJ2-6	TGCGCCAGCAGCCAAGGAGGGACTGGGGCCAACGTCCTGACTTTC	CASSQGGTGANVLTF
TRBD1	TRBV20-1	NA	TRBJ2-7	TGCAGTGCTAGAGGCCGGACAGGGCCCGAGCAGTACTTC	CSARGRTGPEQYF
TRBD1	TRBV27	NA	TRBJ2-7	TGTGCCAGCAGTTCCTACGACAGGGGGGCCCTTTACGAGCAGTACTTC	CASSSYDRGALYEQYF
NA	TRBV27	NA	TRBJ2-7	TGTGCCAGCAGTTTATCGTTCAGTGGGGAGCAGTACTTC	CASSLSFSGEQYF
NA	TRBV20-1	many	TRBJ1-5	TGCAGTGCTACACAGGCCACTTTGCCCCAGCATTTT	CSATQATLPQHF
NA	TRBV27	NA	TRBJ2-3	TGTGCCAGCACGAGGGGGGGGGGTTTATTTACGCAGTATTTT	CASTRGGGLFTQYF
NA	TRBV2	NA	TRBJ2-1	TGTGCCAGCAGCCCCCGGACGGACAATGAGCAGTTCTTC	CASSPRTDNEQFF
NA	TRBV19	NA	TRBJ1-1	TGTGCCAGTAGTATAGGGGGTCACACTGAAGCTTTCTTT	CASSIGGHTEAFF
NA	TRBV10-3	NA	TRBJ1-2	TGTGCCATCAGTGAGTCGACAGGCGTCTATGGCTACACCTTC	CAISESTGVYGYTF
NA	TRBV5-4	few	TRBJ2-3	TGTGCCAGCAGCTTGAGAGGGGACACAGATACGCAGTATTTT	CASSLRGDTDTQYF
TRBD1	TRBV6-5	NA	TRBJ2-2	TGTGCCAGCAGTTACTTGAGTCCGGGACAGGGCCGCACCGGGGAGCTGTTTTTT	CASSYLSPGQGRTGELFF
TRBD2	TRBV13	few	TRBJ2-5	TGTGCCAGCAGCCCCCCGGGAGGGAACCAAGAGACCCAGTACTTC	CASSPPGGNQETQYF
TRBD2	TRBV28	few	TRBJ2-5	TGTGCCAGCAGGGCGGGGGGAGGGATAGAGACCCAGTACTTC	CASRAGGGIETQYF
TRBD2	TRBV5-6	few	TRBJ2-3	TGTGCCAGCAGCTTGGGATATAGCGGGAGCACAGATACGCAGTATTTT	CASSLGYSGSTDTQYF
TRBD2	TRBV12-3/TRBV12-4	NA	TRBJ2-3	TGTGCCAGCAGTGAGACTAGCGGGCCCAGCGGGGTAGATACGCAGTATTTT	CASSETSGPSGVDTQYF
NA	TRBV7-9	few	TRBJ2-2	TGTGCCAGCAGCTTAGCGTATGGCGGGGAGCTGTTTTTT	CASSLAYGGELFF
NA	TRBV12-3/TRBV12-4	few	TRBJ2-1	TGTGCCAGCACCCTGGTTGGTCTCAATGAGCAGTTCTTC	CASTLVGLNEQFF
NA	TRBV2	NA	TRBJ2-1	TGTGCCACCCAGTGGGACGAGGGATACAATGAGCAGTTCTTC	CATQWDEGYNEQFF
TRBD2	TRBV7-9	many	TRBJ2-3	TGTGCCAGCAGTTCGACTAGCGGGGATCCAGATACGCAGTATTTT	CASSSTSGDPDTQYF
TRBD1	TRBV23-1	NA	TRBJ1-2	TGCGCCAGCAGTCAATGTGTCGGGACAGGGGACGCTAACTATGGCTACACCTTC	CASSQCVGTGDANYGYTF
TRBD1	TRBV7-8	many	TRBJ1-6	TGTGCCAGCAGCTTAGCGGTGGCGGACAGGGTCAGGTCACCCCTCCACTTT	CASSLAVADRVRSPLHF
NA	TRBV19	NA	TRBJ2-3	TGTGCCAGTAGGGGTCTGGGAACGCAGTATTTT	CASRGLGTQYF
TRBD1	TRBV5-4	NA	TRBJ1-2	TGTGCCAGCAGCTTGGCCGGGACAGGTCCCCACACCTTC	CASSLAGTGPHTF
NA	TRBV7-9	NA	TRBJ1-2	TGTGCCAGCAGCCCCCCGGGGCCTAATTCTAACTATGGCTACACCTTC	CASSPPGPNSNYGYTF
TRBD1	TRBV6-5	NA	TRBJ1-1	TGTGCCAGCAGTTACTCGAGTGCAGGGGGAGCTTTCTTT	CASSYSSAGGAFF
NA	TRBV7-6	NA	TRBJ2-1	TGTGCCAGCAGCTTATCGGGGGCTTACAATGAGCAGTTCTTC	CASSLSGAYNEQFF
NA	TRBV6-1	NA	TRBJ1-5	TGTGCCAGCAGCCGCAGTTTAGGGGACGTTCAGCCCCAGCATTTT	CASSRSLGDVQPQHF
TRBD1	TRBV12-3/TRBV12-4	few	TRBJ1-2	TGTGCCAGCAGTTTGGACAGGATCGTAGGCTACACCTTC	CASSLDRIVGYTF
NA	TRBV2	NA	TRBJ1-2	TGTGCCAGCAGAGATTCGACAGGTACCTATGGCTACACCTTC	CASRDSTGTYGYTF
NA	TRBV12-3/TRBV12-4	NA	TRBJ1-2	TGTGCCAGCAGTTTCACCCCCTTAGTCAATGGCTACACCTTC	CASSFTPLVNGYTF
NA	TRBV2	NA	TRBJ1-1	TGTGCCAGCACCACTCGGCGGGGTACTGTGGACACTGAAGATTTCTTT	CASTTRRGTVDTEDFF
NA	TRBV25-1	NA	TRBJ1-1	TGTGCCAGCAGTGGGATGACAGTCATGAACACTGAAGCTTTCTTT	CASSGMTVMNTEAFF
TRBD2	TRBV28	NA	TRBJ2-1	TGTGCCAGCAGTCCCATAGACGACCCGGGACTAGCGGGGAATGAGCAGTTCTTC	CASSPIDDPGLAGNEQFF